The 25 T cell receptor beta chains presented below share a single source sample, sequenced in a study of immune evolution from preneoplasia to lung adenocarcinoma. Produced via immunoSEQ multiplex PCR; TCRdb's table is partial and in-frame only. The repertoire holds 840 or so clones, approximately 88% seen once, with roughly 9% in the top ten. The sample comprised FFPE atypical adenomatous hyperplasia tissue from the lung. The subset denotes: atypical adenomatous hyperplasia (AAH), lung preneoplasia. These receptor sequences come from a person aged 70 to 85 with lung adenocarcinoma.

V and J are TRBV9 and TRBJ1-4; D possibly corresponds to TRBD1 (6 bases). CDR1 is SGDLS and CDR2 is YYNGEE in the germline V gene. The CDR3 totals 16 residues. V dropped 4 bases and J dropped 7 bases, with 20 bases sitting between them. The CDR3 is CASSPSGGGLGEKLFF. DNA of the CDR3: TGTGCCAGCAGCCCCTCCGGCGGGGGGCTTGGTGAAAAACTGTTTTTT.

The chain joins TRBV10-2 to TRBJ1-2; no reliable D call. Trimming took 5 bases from V and 7 from J, leaving 14 bases between them. The length of the CDR3 is 13 residues. Looked up from germline, CDR1 is WSHSY and CDR2 is SAAADI. CDR3 in DNA: TGCGCCAGCAGTCGGACGGCCCTCTCTGGCTACACCTTC. Translation: CASSRTALSGYTF.

The CDR3: CASSLEGASWGYTF. The CDR3 coding sequence is TGTGCCAGCAGCTTGGAGGGAGCTTCCTGGGGCTACACCTTC. V usage is TRBV5-4 and J usage is TRBJ1-2; D gene ambiguous. CDR3 length equals 14 residues. The germline V gene has CDR1 SGHNT and CDR2 YYREEE (reference sequence). V was trimmed by 0 bases and J by 8 bases, leaving 14 bases between them.

V and J are TRBV7-6 and TRBJ2-2; TRBD2 agrees at 7 bases. J gave up 5 bases and V 1 base, and 4 bases lay outside the gene matches. Germline V gives CDR1 SGHVS, CDR2 FNYEAQ. The CDR3 is 15 amino acids. CDR3 sequence (DNA): TGTGCCAGCAGCTTAGAAGGGACTACGACCGGGGAGCTGTTTTTT. Residues: CASSLEGTTTGELFF.

The chain employs TRBV9 and TRBJ1-1; D is uncertain. V was trimmed by 3 bases and J by 9 bases, leaving 15 bases between them. The CDR3 loop spans 13 amino acids. Germline loops: CDR1 SGDLS, CDR2 YYNGEE. As DNA, the CDR3 is TGTGCCAGCAGCGGCCGGGAGGGTCCCAAAGCTTTCTTT. Translation gives CASSGREGPKAFF.

This chain connects TRBV5-1 to TRBJ2-7; 7 bases match TRBD1. The CDR3 has 14 amino acids. Germline V lookup: CDR1 SGHRS, CDR2 YFSETQ. V lost 2 bases to trimming and J lost 4 bases; unmatched junction nucleotides: 6. CDR3 sequence reads: CASSFPDRVYEQYF. CDR3 bases: TGCGCCAGCAGCTTTCCAGACAGGGTATACGAGCAGTACTTC.

The chain couples TRBV6-1 to TRBJ1-5, with TRBD1 matching over 7 bases. CDR3 length equals 19 residues. CDR1 MNHNS and CDR2 SASEGT come from the germline V gene. The V and J ends lost 3 bases and 2 bases, in that order; junction bases with no gene match: 16. The CDR3: CASSDLDAGGGLGNQPQHF. DNA of the CDR3: TGTGCCAGCAGTGACCTCGACGCAGGGGGGGGGTTGGGCAATCAGCCCCAGCATTTT.

This chain joins TRBV19 and TRBJ1-4; D remains ambiguous. Germline assignment: CDR1 LNHDA and CDR2 SQIVND (reference sequence). V lost 7 bases and J lost 0, with 9 bases in between. This CDR3 has 14 residues. CDR3 loop: CASNRGATNEKLFF. The CDR3 DNA sequence: TGTGCCAGTAACCGGGGTGCAACTAATGAAAAACTGTTTTTT. Complete variable domain (other parts from reference TRBV19 and TRBJ1-4): DGGITQSPKYLFRKEGQNVTLSCEQNLNHDAMYWYRQDPGQGLRLIYYSQIVNDFQKGDIAEGYSVSREKKESFPLTVTSAQKNPTAFYLCASNRGATNEKLFFGSGTQLSVL.

The chain uses TRBV6-6 and TRBJ1-5; D perhaps matches TRBD1 (5 bases). The CDR3 runs to 14 residues. Germline V gene data show CDR1 as MNHNY and CDR2 as SVGAGI (reference sequence). Trimming removed 4 bases from V and 0 bases from J, with 7 bases in between. This CDR3 reads CASSFGTSNQPQHF. CDR3 DNA sequence: TGTGCCAGCAGTTTCGGGACTAGCAATCAGCCCCAGCATTTT.

The V and J genes are TRBV9 and TRBJ2-3; D remains unclear. The CDR3 extends over 14 amino acids. V was clipped by 0 bases and J by 4 bases, with 9 bases between them. Germline loops: CDR1 SGDLS, CDR2 YYNGEE. DNA of the CDR3: TGTGCCAGCAGCGTAGAAGGTGGGGCAGATACGCAGTATTTT. Translated, it gives CASSVEGGADTQYF. Filled out from reference TRBV9 and TRBJ2-3, the complete variable domain reads DSGVTQTPKHLITATGQRVTLRCSPRSGDLSVYWYQQSLDQGLQFLIQYYNGEERAKGNILERFSAQQFPDLHSELNLSSLELGDSALYFCASSVEGGADTQYFGPGTRLTVL.

The chain links TRBV4-2 to TRBJ2-1; the match to TRBD1 covers 11 bases. The germline V gene has CDR1 LGHNA and CDR2 YNFKEQ. The CDR3 is 12 amino acids. Losses at the gene ends were 9 bases for V and 9 bases for J; bases not matched to a gene: 4. The CDR3: CASGTGGGEQFF. The CDR3 DNA reads TGTGCCAGTGGGACAGGGGGAGGTGAGCAGTTCTTC.

V and J are TRBV5-1 and TRBJ2-1; D perhaps matches TRBD1 (5 bases). This CDR3 spans 16 amino acids. In germline, CDR1 is SGHRS, CDR2 YFSETQ. The V end was cut by 6 bases, the J end by 7 bases, with 23 bases between. The CDR3, as DNA: TGCGCCAGCAAGTCGATCTCCCAATCGAAGGGGAATGAGCAGTTCTTC. This translates into CASKSISQSKGNEQFF.

This chain uses TRBV28 with TRBJ2-7; the match to TRBD2 covers 7 bases. CDR1 is MDHEN, CDR2 SYDVKM, per germline. V was clipped by 6 bases and J by 2 bases; unmatched bases: 4. The CDR3 contains 13 residues. The CDR3 DNA reads as TGTGCCAGCAGGGAGGGAGGGCCCTACGAGCAGTACTTC. As protein: CASREGGPYEQYF.

The chain is built from TRBV4-1 and TRBJ2-7, with 9 bases matching TRBD2. J gave up 5 bases and V 3 bases, and 8 bases lay outside the gene matches. This CDR3 is built from 15 residues. Germline lookup yields CDR1 MGHRA and CDR2 YSYEKL. The CDR3 loop is CASSQTSGLSNEQYF. In DNA form, the CDR3 reads TGCGCCAGCAGCCAGACTAGCGGTCTTTCCAACGAGCAGTACTTC.

V and J are TRBV18 and TRBJ1-5; 8 bases are shared with TRBD1. Germline V gene data show CDR1 as KGHSH and CDR2 as LQKENI. V was pared by 3 bases and J by 3 bases, with 1 base of the junction left unmatched. There are 14 residues in the CDR3. CDR3 region: CASSPTGVNQPQHF. CDR3 nucleotide sequence: TGTGCCAGCTCACCGACAGGGGTCAATCAGCCCCAGCATTTT. The variable domain in full, completed from reference TRBV18 and TRBJ1-5, reads NAGVMQNPRHLVRRRGQEARLRCSPMKGHSHVYWYRQLPEEGLKFMVYLQKENIIDESGMPKERFSAEFPKEGPSILRIQQVVRGDSAAYFCASSPTGVNQPQHFGDGTRLSIL.

The chain uses TRBV11-1 and TRBJ2-7; D gene ambiguous. From germline, CDR1 is SGHAT and CDR2 FQDESV (reference sequence). Trimming cost V 5 bases and J 3 bases, with 11 bases left between them. This CDR3 region has 13 residues. This CDR3 is CASSRSYDYEQYF. The DNA of the CDR3 is TGTGCCAGCAGCCGATCGTACGACTACGAGCAGTACTTC.

The rearrangement uses TRBV18 and TRBJ2-5, with a possible D match to TRBD1 (5 bases). Germline V gene lookup returns CDR1 KGHSH and CDR2 LQKENI. Between the trimmed V and J ends, which lost 3 bases and 5 bases, there was a span of 13 bases. The CDR3 spans 14 residues. This CDR3 reads CASSPSAGLETQYF. The CDR3 DNA reads as TGTGCCAGCTCACCTTCCGCAGGGTTGGAGACCCAGTACTTC.

The J gene is TRBJ2-5, the V gene TRBV5-1; 10 nucleotides align to TRBD1. J lost 0 bases, V lost 8 bases, and 10 bases had no gene match. In germline, CDR1 is SGHRS, CDR2 YFSETQ. CDR3 length: 16 residues. The CDR3 spells CASYNGGQGYQETQYF. The CDR3, as DNA: TGCGCCAGTTATAATGGGGGACAGGGGTACCAAGAGACCCAGTACTTC.

The chain joins TRBV28 to TRBJ2-5; D remains ambiguous. Trimming cost V 2 bases and J 1 base, with 14 bases left between them. Germline CDR1 and CDR2: MDHEN and SYDVKM. The CDR3 is 16 amino acids. This chain's CDR3 is CASSLSSPVGQETQYF. The CDR3 DNA follows: TGTGCCAGCAGTTTAAGTTCCCCGGTAGGCCAAGAGACCCAGTACTTC.

This clone was recorded a few times. The chain links TRBV5-6 to TRBJ2-5; 9 nucleotides align to TRBD1. CDR1 is SGHDT, CDR2 YYEEEE, per germline. Unmatched junction bases numbered 6, after V lost 1 base and J lost 2 bases. The CDR3 is 16 amino acids. The CDR3 reads CASSLKGQGPQETQYF. The CDR3 bases are TGTGCCAGCAGCTTGAAGGGACAGGGTCCACAAGAGACCCAGTACTTC. The full variable domain, in which reference TRBV5-6 and TRBJ2-5 provide the parts outside the CDR3, is DAGVTQSPTHLIKTRGQQVTLRCSPKSGHDTVSWYQQALGQGPQFIFQYYEEEERQRGNFPDRFSGHQFPNYSSELNVNALLLGDSALYLCASSLKGQGPQETQYFGPGTRLLVL.

The chain combines TRBV4-2 with TRBJ2-3; 7 bases are shared with TRBD2. This CDR3 spans 15 amino acids. Per the germline V gene, CDR1 is LGHNA and CDR2 is YNFKEQ. V shed 2 bases, J shed 0 bases, and the junction held 2 bases outside the gene matches. Here the CDR3 reads CASSQTSVSTDTQYF. In nucleotides, the CDR3 is TGTGCCAGCAGCCAAACTAGCGTGAGCACAGATACGCAGTATTTT.

The chain couples TRBV11-2 to TRBJ1-6; D is possibly TRBD1 (5 bases). V lost 3 bases and J lost 6, with 12 bases in between. The CDR3 spans 15 residues. In germline, CDR1 is SGHAT, CDR2 FQNNGV. The CDR3 nucleotides read TGTGCCAGCAGCTTGTCCGACAGCGGTAATTCACCCCTCCACTTT. It is translated as CASSLSDSGNSPLHF.

This clone was detected only a few times. Other DNA variants within this sample encode the same CDR3. The gene calls are TRBV15 and TRBJ2-1; perhaps D is TRBD1 or TRBD2 (5 bases each). The CDR3 spans 14 residues. V was pared by 0 bases and J by 5 bases, with 8 bases between. CDR1 is LNHNV, CDR2 YYDKDF, per germline (reference sequence). The chain's CDR3 is CATSRDGGNNEQFF. The CDR3, as DNA: TGTGCCACCAGCAGAGATGGGGGAAACAATGAGCAGTTCTTC.

The V call is TRBV7-2, the J call TRBJ1-2; TRBD1 might be the D (6 bases). Trimming removed 4 bases from V and 6 bases from J, with 18 bases in between. Germline values: CDR1 SGHTA, CDR2 FQGNSA. This CDR3 comprises 15 residues. CDR3 DNA sequence: TGTGCCAGCAGCTCAGCAGGACAGAGCCCTAATGGCTACACCTTC. This codes for CASSSAGQSPNGYTF.

V and J are TRBV20-1 and TRBJ1-2; 7 bases map to TRBD1. The CDR3 loop spans 11 amino acids. Trimming cost V 6 bases and J 7 bases; bases outside gene matches: 5. Germline CDR1 reads DFQATT; CDR2 reads SNEGSKA (reference sequence). CDR3 sequence: CSAAQGVGYTF. As DNA, the CDR3 is TGCAGTGCGGCTCAGGGGGTTGGCTACACCTTC.